This entry lists 16 T cell receptor beta chains sequenced from one sample in a study of blood T cells in healthy people across ages. For the second PCR, which ran for about 7 to 11 cycles, a sample-barcoded 5' primer and a J-beta primer mix were used. Using its own MiXCR run on the 5' RACE reads, TCRdb lists one record per CDR3 protein. The sample includes 1.8 million or so distinct CDR3 sequences, about two fifths of them seen just once. Sequencing input: blood. The receptors were gathered from a human donor in good health.

The chain joins TRBV2 to TRBJ2-1; D remains unclear. Looked up from germline, CDR1 is SNHLY and CDR2 is FYNNEI. CDR3 size: 13 residues. With 8 bases removed from V and 10 bases from J, the gap between germline ends came to 18 bases. The CDR3, as DNA: TGTGCCAGCCAGGCAGCTAGTCTAGAGGAGCAGTTCTTC. This translates into CASQAASLEEQFF.

The chain uses TRBV20-1 and TRBJ2-3, with D tentatively TRBD2 (5 bases). V lost 1 base and J 3 bases, leaving 14 bases between the germline ends. The CDR3 is 15 amino acids. Germline V gene lookup returns CDR1 DFQATT and CDR2 SNEGSKA (reference sequence). Written as DNA, the CDR3 is TGCAGTGCTAGAGGGGGTAGCGTAGTTACAGATACGCAGTATTTT. Amino acid sequence: CSARGGSVVTDTQYF.

The gene calls are TRBV20-1 and TRBJ1-2, with a tentative D call TRBD1 (5 bases). The CDR3 is 13 residues long. Trimming stripped 3 bases from V and 7 bases from J, with 15 bases between. The germline V gene encodes CDR1 DFQATT and CDR2 SNEGSKA (reference sequence). CDR3 sequence reads: CSARLPGIGGYTF. The CDR3 region has the DNA TGCAGTGCTAGGTTGCCAGGGATCGGTGGCTACACCTTC.

The chain employs TRBV20-1 and TRBJ2-7, with D tentatively TRBD1 (5 bases). V was cut by 3 bases and J by 7 bases, with 19 bases left in between. Germline lookup yields CDR1 DFQATT and CDR2 SNEGSKA (reference sequence). The CDR3 consists of 14 residues. CDR3: CSASQRQRLDEQYF. DNA for the CDR3: TGCAGTGCTAGTCAGCGACAGCGCCTGGATGAGCAGTACTTC.

The rearrangement uses TRBV6-5 and TRBJ2-7; D unclear. Looked up from germline, CDR1 is MNHEY and CDR2 is SVGAGI. The CDR3 spans 13 residues. Trimming stripped 0 bases from V and 3 bases from J, with 6 bases between. The chain's CDR3 is CASSYSIRYEQYF. The CDR3 DNA reads TGTGCCAGCAGTTACTCGATACGCTACGAGCAGTACTTC.

The rearrangement uses TRBV25-1 and TRBJ1-5; maybe TRBD1 (5 bases). Deletions cut 2 bases from V and 5 bases from J, with 7 bases between. The CDR3 totals 13 residues. CDR1 and CDR2 (germline): MGHDK, SYGVNS. Written as DNA, the CDR3 is TGTGCCAGCAGTGAAGGGGGATATCAGCCCCAGCATTTT. Translated: CASSEGGYQPQHF.

The chain carries TRBV4-2 and TRBJ1-2; no definite D call. CDR1 and CDR2 (germline): LGHNA, YNFKEQ. The V end lost 4 bases, the J end lost 8 bases, and 14 bases lay between the germline ends. The CDR3 has 13 amino acids. CDR3 region: CASSPEAPGGYTF. The CDR3 DNA is TGTGCCAGCAGCCCTGAAGCTCCCGGGGGCTACACCTTC.

The gene calls are TRBV6-2 or TRBV6-3 and TRBJ2-1, with D uncertain. Looked up from germline, CDR1 is MNHEY and CDR2 is SVGEGT. CDR3 length equals 14 residues. Between the trimmed V and J ends, which lost 6 bases and 8 bases, there was a span of 17 bases. CDR3 coding DNA: TGTGCCAGCAGACGCGCCGGGTCCAAAGATGAGCAGTTCTTC. Its translation: CASRRAGSKDEQFF.

The chain uses TRBV5-6 and TRBJ2-1; a possible D gene is TRBD2 (5 bases). Germline CDR1 SGHDT, CDR2 YYEEEE. The CDR3 spans 16 residues. The V end was cut by 6 bases, the J end by 7 bases, with 23 bases between. This CDR3 is CASTDLTRPRGNEQFF. The CDR3 DNA reads TGTGCCAGCACCGACTTAACTCGCCCCCGGGGTAATGAGCAGTTCTTC.

This clonotype has a single count. The chain employs TRBV25-1 and TRBJ1-1, with D uncertain. Germline V CDR1 and CDR2: MGHDK, SYGVNS. The CDR3 has 14 amino acids. Trimming stripped 3 bases from V and 8 bases from J, with 16 bases between. The CDR3 DNA reads as TGTGCCAGCAGTGAGAGTATCCCTACCAAGGAAGCTTTCTTT. It specifies CASSESIPTKEAFF.

The chain is built from TRBV7-2 and TRBJ2-3; either TRBD1 or TRBD2 may fit D (5 bases each). Per the germline V gene, CDR1 is SGHTA and CDR2 is FQGNSA. The ends were cut back, 1 base at V and 8 bases at J, with 19 bases in the middle. The length of the CDR3 is 16 residues. The CDR3 region is CASSLGLAGTQGTQYF. CDR3 in DNA: TGTGCCAGCAGCTTAGGTCTGGCAGGGACGCAGGGTACGCAGTATTTT.

This clonotype was counted only a few times. The chain employs TRBV20-1 and TRBJ2-1, with D unclear. CDR3 length: 11 amino acids. V lost 4 bases and J 8 bases, leaving 9 bases between the germline ends. Germline-derived CDR1 and CDR2 are DFQATT and SNEGSKA (reference sequence). The CDR3 spells CSANKWDEQFF. The DNA for the CDR3 is TGCAGTGCTAATAAGTGGGATGAGCAGTTCTTC.

Of note for this clonotype: Germline is not matched at one junction end, which may reflect a read error. This sequence joins TRBV7-2 and TRBJ2-7; D is unclear. Germline V gene lookup returns CDR1 SGHTA and CDR2 FQGNSA. There are 14 residues in the CDR3. For the CDR3, the DNA is TGTGTCAGCAGTTCCCATTCCTCCTCCTACGAGCAGTACTTC. It translates to CVSSSHSSSYEQYF. The full variable domain, completed using reference TRBV7-2 and TRBJ2-7, is GAGVSQSPSNKVTEKGKDVELRCDPISGHTALYWYRQSLGQGLEFLIYFQGNSAPDKSGLPSDRFSAERTGGSVSTLTIQRTQQEDSAVYLCVSSSHSSSYEQYFGPGTRLTVT.

This clonotype was observed a handful of times. This chain uses TRBV27 with TRBJ1-4; no firm D call. Germline V gene lookup returns CDR1 MNHEY and CDR2 SMNVEV (reference sequence). CDR3 size: 14 residues. V shed 1 base and J shed 4 bases, with 7 bases lying between them. As DNA, the CDR3 is TGTGCCAGCAGTTTATGGGGTAATAATGAAAAACTGTTTTTT. It translates to CASSLWGNNEKLFF.

This clonotype has a handful of counts. This chain links TRBV5-1 with TRBJ2-3, with 13 positions matching TRBD2. Germline assignment: CDR1 SGHRS and CDR2 YFSETQ. The V segment lost 4 bases and the J segment 3 bases; nucleotides outside the gene matches: 8. This CDR3 contains 17 residues. The CDR3 DNA reads TGCGCCAGCAGCCTCCGGACTAGCGGGGGCTCTACAGATACGCAGTATTTT. This translates into CASSLRTSGGSTDTQYF.

The chain employs TRBV2 and TRBJ2-1; possibly TRBD2 for D (7 bases). Germline lookup yields CDR1 SNHLY and CDR2 FYNNEI. The CDR3 totals 15 residues. V lost 6 bases and J lost 7, with 19 bases in between. The CDR3 DNA sequence: TGTGCCAGCAGCCCGCTGGCGGGGGCAGGGAATGAGCAGTTCTTC. It yields the protein CASSPLAGAGNEQFF.